This record concerns one T cell receptor beta chain sequence. What it recognizes is unknown. TCRdb keeps only in-frame clones here, not all; method: immunoSEQ multiplex PCR. The data show 2,100,000 or so clones, with approximately 95% seen just once and around 0.13% held by the top ten. CDR3 length: 15 amino acids. V was trimmed by 2 bases and J by 5 bases, leaving 15 bases between them. Per germline, CDR1 SGHAT and CDR2 FQNNGV. The source of the sample is a study of shared clonotypes between healthy human individuals. Points from the study as a whole: With a handful of donors compared, around 4.7% of naive CD4 clonotypes were shared.

The rearrangement joins TRBV11-2 to TRBJ1-2; a weak D match, TRBD1 (5 bases). The sequence was collected from a young man in good health. The sample taken for sequencing was naive CD4+ T cells sorted from blood. Subset of the sample: CD45RA+ positively selected. The CDR3 bases are TGTGCCAGCAGCTTAATGGGGCAAATGGGATATGGCTACACCTTC. It is translated as CASSLMGQMGYGYTF.